This T cell receptor (beta chain) was captured in a study of beta chain features in type 1 diabetes. Findings and limits, study-wide: Type 1 diabetes patients showed a moderate but significant shortening of TCRB CDR3s in all four CD4+ subsets. Shorter templates might be favored by PCR, equally in patients and controls. VDJ junctions sequenced from type 1 diabetes patients showed fewer insertions and more deletions.

Based on CD45RO/CCR7/CD25/CD127/CD95/CD27, CD4+ regulatory, stem cell-like memory, naive and central memory cells were sorted. This clone occurred a few times. The antigen is unknown. J lost 12 bases, V lost 5 bases, and 14 bases had no gene match. CDR1 and CDR2 (germline): MGHRA, YSYEKL. The CDR3 spans 16 residues. The isolated RNA, all of it, was reverse transcribed, so expressed TCRB transcripts were what got sequenced. Generated by immunoSEQ multiplex PCR, the TCRdb table keeps only in-frame clones and is missing some. The profile shows under 300,000 clones, roughly a tenth of them singletons. This clonotype was sampled from a man aged 30-40 years with type 1 diabetes. The chain employs TRBV4-1 and TRBJ2-1; 12 bases are a match to TRBD2. Sequenced: naive CD4+ T cells from blood. This CDR3 is CASSSTQTSGGAGQFF. The DNA of the CDR3 is TGCGCCAGCAGCTCTACTCAGACTAGCGGGGGCGCCGGGCAGTTCTTC.